Listed here are 22 T cell receptor beta chains from one sample, sequenced in a study of CD8 T cells in ankylosing spondylitis. Study-level findings and limits: In ankylosing spondylitis blood, a motif of seven to nine highly homologous TCR beta variants appeared characteristic.

Antigens of these TCRs are unknown. TCRdb re-called the 5' RACE reads through MiXCR, storing one row per CDR3 protein. The repertoire holds fewer than 550,000 distinct CDR3 sequences, about 5.2% seen once, with under 4.5% in the top ten. The sample was blood, either unsorted or a sorted T cell fraction (not recorded which). These receptors were taken from a male donor with ankylosing spondylitis.

This clonotype appeared a few times. The CDR3 sequence is CASSSLIQAGEQYF. CDR3 nucleotide sequence: TGCGCCAGCAGCTCCTTAATCCAGGCTGGCGAGCAGTACTTC. The chain has TRBV5-1 and TRBJ2-7; D is unclear. CDR1 and CDR2 (germline): SGHRS, YFSETQ. This CDR3 contains 14 residues. V lost 3 bases and J lost 6, with 16 bases in between.

This clonotype was seen many times. J is TRBJ1-3 and V is TRBV10-3, with 8 bases lining up with TRBD1. The V segment lost 6 bases and the J segment 0 bases; nucleotides outside the gene matches: 7. Looked up from germline, CDR1 is ENHRY and CDR2 is SYGVKD. This CDR3 comprises 16 residues. The DNA of the CDR3 is TGTGCCATCAGCGGGTGGACAGGGACCTCTGGAAACACCATATATTTT. Translation: CAISGWTGTSGNTIYF.

Ten or more counts support this clonotype. The chain carries TRBV6-1 and TRBJ2-7; perhaps TRBD1 as D (6 bases). V lost 10 bases to trimming and J lost 4 bases, with 17 bases between them. CDR1 is MNHNS, CDR2 SASEGT, per germline. The CDR3 extends over 13 amino acids. The CDR3 sequence is CATSRTGNYEQYF. CDR3 DNA sequence: TGTGCCACCAGCAGAACAGGGAATTACGAGCAGTACTTC.

The V and J genes are TRBV18 and TRBJ2-7; a possible D gene is TRBD2 (5 bases). This CDR3 is 15 amino acids long. V lost 3 bases and J 1 base, leaving 13 bases between the germline ends. The germline V gene encodes CDR1 KGHSH and CDR2 LQKENI. The CDR3 loop is CASSPIGVGSYEQYF. The CDR3 DNA is TGTGCCAGCTCACCGATCGGGGTTGGGTCCTACGAGCAGTACTTC.

The chain uses TRBV2 and TRBJ2-7, with a weak D call TRBD2 (5 bases). Germline V gives CDR1 SNHLY, CDR2 FYNNEI. This CDR3 contains 10 residues. Trimming removed 7 bases at V and 5 bases at J, with 6 bases between. The CDR3: CASMGDEQYF. In nucleotides, the CDR3 is TGTGCCAGCATGGGAGACGAGCAGTACTTC.

The sample holds many counts of this clonotype. The chain recombines TRBV4-3 with TRBJ2-1; the D is unclear. The CDR3 is made up of 17 amino acids. V gave up 0 bases and J gave up 0 bases, with 12 bases separating them. Per the germline V gene, CDR1 is LGHNA and CDR2 is YSLEER. CDR3 amino acids: CASSQDWGPSSYNEQFF. CDR3 coding DNA: TGCGCCAGCAGCCAAGATTGGGGTCCTAGCTCCTACAATGAGCAGTTCTTC.

This clonotype was picked up many times. The V call is TRBV5-5, the J call TRBJ2-3; D not certain. Trimming shortened V by 4 bases and J by 5 bases, and 14 bases separated the two germline ends. This CDR3 spans 14 amino acids. Per the germline V gene, CDR1 is SGHKS and CDR2 is YYEKEE (reference sequence). The CDR3 loop reads CASSRALQVDTQYF. The CDR3 DNA follows: TGTGCCAGCAGCCGGGCCCTTCAGGTAGATACGCAGTATTTT.

This clonotype has just a few counts. The genes are TRBV28 and TRBJ2-2; possible D gene TRBD2, 5 bases. Germline loops: CDR1 MDHEN, CDR2 SYDVKM. This CDR3 comprises 14 residues. Trimming left V 7 bases short and J 2 bases short, with 11 bases between. The CDR3 DNA sequence: TGTGCCAGCAATAGGCTAGCTAACACCGGGGAGCTGTTTTTT. Translation gives CASNRLANTGELFF.

This clonotype was observed a handful of times. The genes are TRBV20-1 and TRBJ2-1; 11 bases agree with TRBD2. This CDR3 spans 17 amino acids. The junction had 13 bases not matched to a gene; V was cut back by 5 bases and J by 4 bases. Germline V gives CDR1 DFQATT, CDR2 SNEGSKA (reference sequence). The CDR3, as DNA: TGCAGTGCTGAAGGCCGGCATGGGACTAGCGGTTACAATGAGCAGTTCTTC. Translated: CSAEGRHGTSGYNEQFF.

This clonotype appeared a few times. This chain links TRBV5-5 with TRBJ1-5, with D perhaps TRBD1 (6 bases). The CDR3 is made up of 16 amino acids. The V gene's germline CDR1 is SGHKS and CDR2 YYEKEE (reference sequence). V was clipped by 2 bases and J by 2 bases, with 14 bases between them. The chain's CDR3 is CASSLNPQGGNQPQHF. The CDR3 DNA is TGTGCCAGCAGCTTAAACCCACAGGGAGGCAATCAGCCCCAGCATTTT.

This clonotype was seen ten or more times. The chain carries TRBV20-1 and TRBJ2-5, with a possible D match to TRBD2 (5 bases). Germline CDR1 and CDR2: DFQATT and SNEGSKA (reference sequence). V shed 3 bases and J shed 4 bases, with 15 bases lying between them. There are 14 residues in the CDR3. DNA of the CDR3: TGCAGTGCTAGGGATGGACTCACGGGAGAGACCCAGTACTTC. Translated: CSARDGLTGETQYF.

This clonotype was found many times. This chain joins TRBV5-1 and TRBJ2-5; D possibly corresponds to TRBD1 (6 bases). CDR1 and CDR2 (germline): SGHRS, YFSETQ. V gave up 2 bases and J gave up 1 base, with 12 bases separating them. This CDR3 contains 15 residues. CDR3 in amino acids: CASSFGQISQETQYF. As DNA, the CDR3 is TGCGCCAGCAGCTTCGGACAGATCTCCCAAGAGACCCAGTACTTC.

This clonotype was counted ten times or more. The chain carries TRBV5-1 and TRBJ2-1; tentatively, D is TRBD2 (5 bases). Germline assignment: CDR1 SGHRS and CDR2 YFSETQ. The V end was cut by 1 base, the J end by 9 bases, with 8 bases between. The CDR3 loop spans 12 amino acids. The CDR3 sequence: CASSLTRIEQFF. In DNA form, the CDR3 reads TGCGCCAGCAGCTTGACTAGGATTGAGCAGTTCTTC.

There are many counts of this clonotype. This CDR3 reads CASSAGPYRNGNTIYF. The DNA for the CDR3 is TGTGCCAGCAGCGCAGGACCCTATCGTAATGGAAACACCATATATTTT. The chain uses TRBV9 and TRBJ1-3; D ambiguous. CDR3 size: 16 residues. V shed 3 bases and J shed 3 bases, with 16 bases lying between them. Germline CDR1 and CDR2: SGDLS and YYNGEE.

V gene TRBV12-3 or TRBV12-4 combines with J gene TRBJ1-1; D not certain. This CDR3 is 13 amino acids long. With 5 bases removed from V and 5 bases from J, the gap between germline ends came to 12 bases. The CDR3 coding sequence is TGTGCCAGCAGTGCCGGCCGGGTTACTGAAGCTTTCTTT. This sequence encodes CASSAGRVTEAFF.

This clonotype was seen a few times. The V and J genes are TRBV7-9 and TRBJ1-1; 8 bases map to TRBD1. From germline, CDR1 is SEHNR and CDR2 FQNEAQ (reference sequence). This CDR3 is 15 amino acids long. V was clipped by 3 bases and J by 0 bases; unmatched bases: 3. The CDR3 protein is CASSLGDRMNTEAFF. The CDR3 bases are TGTGCCAGCAGCTTGGGGGACAGGATGAACACTGAAGCTTTCTTT.

This clonotype was counted a few times. This may stem from a read error, because a much larger clone lies one nucleotide away. The J gene is TRBJ2-1, the V gene TRBV5-5; unclear D gene. In germline, CDR1 is SGHKS, CDR2 YYEKEE (reference sequence). The CDR3 is 16 amino acids. This chain's CDR3 is CVSSPQWVLGSNEQFF. The CDR3 DNA follows: TGTGTCAGCAGCCCCCAGTGGGTTTTGGGCTCCAATGAGCAGTTCTTC.

This clonotype has ten or more counts. The chain joins TRBV11-2 to TRBJ2-3, with 10 bases identical to TRBD2. The CDR3 loop spans 19 amino acids. With V trimmed by 2 bases and J by 2 bases, 13 bases remained unmatched. Germline V CDR1 and CDR2: SGHAT, FQNNGV. The CDR3 protein is CASSLRYFRTSGTTDTQYF. In DNA, the CDR3 is TGTGCCAGCAGCTTACGGTATTTCAGGACTAGCGGAACCACAGATACGCAGTATTTT.

This clonotype was found many times. The V gene is TRBV20-1, the J gene TRBJ1-1; D call uncertain. Germline loops: CDR1 DFQATT, CDR2 SNEGSKA (reference sequence). V lost 2 bases to trimming and J lost 0 bases, with 7 bases between them. The CDR3 extends over 13 amino acids. The CDR3: CSARPRLNTEAFF. The DNA of the CDR3 is TGCAGTGCTAGACCAAGACTGAACACTGAAGCTTTCTTT.

This clonotype was seen only a few times. J is TRBJ1-5 and V is TRBV5-1, with D tentatively TRBD1 (5 bases). The CDR3 has 16 residues. The ends were cut back, 0 bases at V and 1 base at J, with 11 bases in the middle. In germline, CDR1 is SGHRS, CDR2 YFSETQ. In nucleotides, the CDR3 is TGCGCCAGCAGCTTGGGTGGGTGGGGGAGCAATCAGCCCCAGCATTTT. Translation gives CASSLGGWGSNQPQHF. Full variable domain (outside the CDR3, taken from reference TRBV5-1 and TRBJ1-5): KAGVTQTPRYLIKTRGQQVTLSCSPISGHRSVSWYQQTPGQGLQFLFEYFSETQRNKGNFPGRFSGRQFSNSRSEMNVSTLELGDSALYLCASSLGGWGSNQPQHFGDGTRLSIL.

This clonotype was observed many times. The V and J genes are TRBV20-1 and TRBJ2-7; 7 positions agree with TRBD2. CDR1 and CDR2 (germline): DFQATT, SNEGSKA (reference sequence). CDR3 length equals 17 residues. Unmatched junction bases numbered 14, after V lost 0 bases and J lost 3 bases. CDR3 protein: CSARDYTSFRDYYEQYF. The CDR3 nucleotides are TGCAGTGCTAGAGATTACACCTCCTTCCGGGACTACTACGAGCAGTACTTC.

This clonotype came up many times. This chain joins TRBV27 and TRBJ2-7; TRBD1 matches at 10 bases. V lost 8 bases and J lost 6; bases outside the gene matches: 7. CDR3 length: 13 residues. Germline V CDR1 and CDR2: MNHEY, SMNVEV (reference sequence). CDR3 amino acids: CASLGQGESEQYF. The CDR3 DNA follows: TGTGCCAGCCTTGGACAGGGGGAGTCCGAGCAGTACTTC.